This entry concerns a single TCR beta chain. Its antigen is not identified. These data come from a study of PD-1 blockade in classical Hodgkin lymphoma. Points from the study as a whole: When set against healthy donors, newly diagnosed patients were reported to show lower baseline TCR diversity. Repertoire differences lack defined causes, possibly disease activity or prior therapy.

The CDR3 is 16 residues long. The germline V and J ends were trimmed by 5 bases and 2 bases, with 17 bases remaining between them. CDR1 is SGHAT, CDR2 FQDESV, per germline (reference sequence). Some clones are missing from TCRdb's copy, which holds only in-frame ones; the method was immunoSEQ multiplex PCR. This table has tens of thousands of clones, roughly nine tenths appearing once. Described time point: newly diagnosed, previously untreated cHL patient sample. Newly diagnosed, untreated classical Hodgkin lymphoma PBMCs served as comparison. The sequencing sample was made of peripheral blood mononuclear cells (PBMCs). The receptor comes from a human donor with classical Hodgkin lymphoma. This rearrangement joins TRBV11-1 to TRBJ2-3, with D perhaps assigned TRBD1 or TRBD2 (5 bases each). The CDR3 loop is CASSRPVGDDTDTQYF. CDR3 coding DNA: TGTGCCAGCAGCCGTCCGGTGGGGGATGACACAGATACGCAGTATTTT.